The 31 T cell receptor beta chains below were found in one sample sequenced in a study of T cells after yellow fever vaccination. TCRdb reprocessed the 5' RACE reads via MiXCR and lists one record per CDR3 protein. The table shows approximately 550,000 distinct CDR3 sequences, with roughly 19% occurring only once. The source was PBMCs, collected 15 days after the yellow fever booster vaccination. These receptors were collected from a man younger than 45 who received the YFV17D yellow fever vaccine.

In nucleotides, the CDR3 is TGTGCCAGCACCGACAGGGACCGCTTCGAAAAACTGTTTTTT. This sequence encodes CASTDRDRFEKLFF. This chain uses TRBV25-1 with TRBJ1-4, with 7 bases lining up with TRBD1. Germline V CDR1 and CDR2: MGHDK, SYGVNS. This CDR3 is 14 amino acids long. J gave up 8 bases and V 7 bases, and 10 bases lay outside the gene matches.

The rearrangement joins TRBV24-1 to TRBJ2-1; TRBD1 agrees at 7 bases. This CDR3 contains 17 residues. Germline assignment: CDR1 KGHDR and CDR2 SFDVKD. V was clipped by 5 bases and J by 4 bases; unmatched bases: 13. The CDR3 DNA follows: TGTGCCACCAGTGCCTTGCGAGGGGGCCCTTCTTACAATGAGCAGTTCTTC. As protein: CATSALRGGPSYNEQFF.

This sequence joins TRBV27 and TRBJ2-5; no clear D gene. The germline CDR1 and CDR2 sequences are MNHEY and SMNVEV (reference sequence). Trimming removed 4 bases from V and 7 bases from J, with 16 bases in between. The CDR3 covers 14 residues. The CDR3 reads CASSSPGGNPTQYF. In DNA, the CDR3 is TGTGCCAGCAGTTCCCCGGGTGGGAATCCGACCCAGTACTTC.

The rearrangement joins TRBV6-2 or TRBV6-3 to TRBJ1-1, with D unresolved. The V gene lost 8 bases and the J gene lost 11 bases, with 18 bases spanning the gap. Germline CDR1 and CDR2: MNHEY and SVGEGT. This CDR3 region has 12 residues. The CDR3 nucleotides read TGTGCCAGCGGGAGCCGGCCCGAAGTTGCTTTCTTT. Residues: CASGSRPEVAFF.

This clonotype turned up a few times. The rearrangement links TRBV5-1 to TRBJ2-7; unclear D gene. The germline V gene encodes CDR1 SGHRS and CDR2 YFSETQ. The CDR3 loop spans 12 amino acids. V shed 0 bases and J shed 7 bases, with 8 bases lying between them. This CDR3 reads CASSLGSSEQYF. The CDR3 DNA is TGCGCCAGCAGCTTGGGAAGTTCAGAGCAGTACTTC.

J is TRBJ2-1 and V is TRBV20-1, with D perhaps assigned TRBD1 or TRBD2 (5 bases each). The CDR3 is 13 amino acids. Between the trimmed V and J ends, which lost 0 bases and 5 bases, there was a span of 8 bases. The V gene's germline CDR1 is DFQATT and CDR2 SNEGSKA (reference sequence). The DNA of the CDR3 is TGCAGTGCTAGAGATCGGGACCACAATGAGCAGTTCTTC. This codes for CSARDRDHNEQFF.

The gene calls are TRBV10-3 and TRBJ2-7; D unresolved. V dropped 5 bases and J dropped 0 bases, with 11 bases sitting between them. The CDR3 is 14 amino acids. Germline values: CDR1 ENHRY, CDR2 SYGVKD. The CDR3 DNA reads as TGTGCCATCAGTTCGCTGGAGAGCTCCTACGAGCAGTACTTC. Its translation is CAISSLESSYEQYF.

The rearrangement links TRBV20-1 to TRBJ1-4, with a tentative D call TRBD1 (6 bases). Germline-derived CDR1 and CDR2 are DFQATT and SNEGSKA (reference sequence). Trimming cost V 3 bases and J 6 bases, with 11 bases left between them. The CDR3 spans 13 residues. CDR3 nucleotide sequence: TGCAGTGCTAGCCGGGGGCGGGATGAAAAACTGTTTTTT. The encoded protein is CSASRGRDEKLFF.

The chain combines TRBV20-1 with TRBJ2-3; D remains unclear. Trimming left V 0 bases short and J 4 bases short, with 11 bases between. The CDR3 is 14 residues long. Germline V lookup: CDR1 DFQATT, CDR2 SNEGSKA (reference sequence). Written as DNA, the CDR3 is TGCAGTGCTAGAGACGGTGGTATTCCAGATACGCAGTATTTT. It encodes CSARDGGIPDTQYF.

The chain is built from TRBV27 and TRBJ2-1; the match to TRBD2 covers 8 bases. Germline lookup yields CDR1 MNHEY and CDR2 SMNVEV (reference sequence). Trimming removed 5 bases from V and 6 bases from J; junction bases left unmatched: 6. This CDR3 comprises 14 residues. The CDR3, as DNA: TGTGCCAGCAGTGTAATAGCGGGAAGCAATGAGCAGTTCTTC. It yields the protein CASSVIAGSNEQFF.

The chain uses TRBV10-3 and TRBJ1-3, with D unresolved. Trimming took 9 bases from V and 4 from J, leaving 16 bases between them. The CDR3 loop spans 14 amino acids. The germline gives CDR1 ENHRY, CDR2 SYGVKD. CDR3 bases: TGTGCCATACAAGACACGCAGAAAGGAAACACCATATATTTT. Protein sequence: CAIQDTQKGNTIYF.

This clonotype showed up just a few times. The rearrangement joins TRBV6-5 to TRBJ2-2; TRBD1 aligns across 8 bases. The CDR3 consists of 17 residues. Losses at the gene ends were 2 bases for V and 4 bases for J; bases not matched to a gene: 9. The germline V gene has CDR1 MNHEY and CDR2 SVGAGI. CDR3 loop: CASSYKGQGVVTGELFF. The CDR3 DNA is TGTGCCAGCAGTTACAAAGGACAGGGCGTAGTCACCGGGGAGCTGTTTTTT.

This clonotype was seen more than once but under ten times. The chain links TRBV5-1 to TRBJ2-3, with 9 bases fitting TRBD1. The germline CDR1 and CDR2 sequences are SGHRS and YFSETQ. The CDR3 totals 15 residues. With V trimmed by 4 bases and J by 4 bases, 7 bases remained unmatched. CDR3 DNA sequence: TGCGCCAGCAGCCTCGGACAGGGGACGGCAGATACGCAGTATTTT. Amino acid sequence: CASSLGQGTADTQYF.

V gene TRBV28 combines with J gene TRBJ2-1, with 10 bases matching TRBD1. V was clipped by 1 base and J by 2 bases; unmatched bases: 2. CDR3 size: 16 residues. Germline-derived CDR1 and CDR2 are MDHEN and SYDVKM. The CDR3 DNA follows: TGTGCCAGCAGTTTATTTGGGACAGGGGCCTACAATGAGCAGTTCTTC. As protein: CASSLFGTGAYNEQFF.

This clonotype was recorded at least ten times. V usage is TRBV20-1 and J usage is TRBJ2-3; D not certain. Germline values: CDR1 DFQATT, CDR2 SNEGSKA (reference sequence). There are 15 residues in the CDR3. V was shortened by 6 bases and J by 0 bases, with 16 bases between the two germline ends. CDR3 region: CSAPRDTASTDTQYF. Written as DNA, the CDR3 is TGCAGTGCCCCCCGAGACACCGCTAGCACAGATACGCAGTATTTT.

In this sample, this clonotype turned up a few times. The chain links TRBV4-3 to TRBJ1-1; perhaps TRBD1 as D (6 bases). V lost 1 base to trimming and J lost 4 bases, with 10 bases between them. The CDR3 has 14 residues. Germline values: CDR1 LGHNA, CDR2 YSLEER. The CDR3 DNA sequence: TGCGCCAGCAGCCAAGTAATAGGGGGCACTGAAGCTTTCTTT. Protein sequence: CASSQVIGGTEAFF.

The chain joins TRBV6-1 to TRBJ2-1; no clear D. This CDR3 spans 13 amino acids. Trimming cost V 7 bases and J 4 bases, with 11 bases left between them. CDR1 MNHNS and CDR2 SASEGT come from the germline V gene. The CDR3 sequence: CASTTPIYNEQFF. CDR3 DNA sequence: TGTGCCAGCACCACCCCAATTTACAATGAGCAGTTCTTC.

This chain's CDR3 is CSVRTSGRTSYEQYF. The CDR3 region has the DNA TGCAGCGTCCGGACTAGCGGGAGGACCTCCTACGAGCAGTACTTC. The chain has TRBV29-1 and TRBJ2-7; 14 nucleotides align to TRBD2. Per the germline V gene, CDR1 is SQVTM and CDR2 is ANQGSEA. The junction had 4 bases not matched to a gene; V was cut back by 6 bases and J by 0 bases. The CDR3 extends over 15 amino acids.

The V and J genes are TRBV11-2 and TRBJ2-3, with TRBD2 matching over 15 bases. CDR1 and CDR2 (germline): SGHAT, FQNNGV. V trimming: 5 bases; J trimming: 4 bases; junction bases outside the gene matches: 10. The CDR3 sequence is 18 residues long. In DNA, the CDR3 is TGTGCCAGCAGCCCGGGACTAGCGGGAGGCCATAGACCAGATACGCAGTATTTT. Residues: CASSPGLAGGHRPDTQYF.

In its sample, this clonotype was seen once. The rearrangement links TRBV5-1 to TRBJ1-1, with no clear D. Looked up from germline, CDR1 is SGHRS and CDR2 is YFSETQ. The CDR3 extends over 18 amino acids. V lost 0 bases, J lost 4 bases, and 22 bases lay in between. Here the CDR3 reads CASSLGIRMAGLGTEAFF. The CDR3 bases are TGCGCCAGCAGCTTGGGTATCCGAATGGCGGGGTTGGGCACTGAAGCTTTCTTT.

This clonotype was counted a few times. V usage is TRBV12-3 or TRBV12-4 and J usage is TRBJ2-1, with 9 positions matching TRBD2. CDR3 length: 14 amino acids. J lost 7 bases, V lost 3 bases, and 4 bases had no gene match. The CDR3 nucleotides are TGTGCCAGCAGTTTTAGCGGGAGTTCGAATGAGCAGTTCTTC. Amino acids: CASSFSGSSNEQFF.

This clonotype was counted a few times. This chain connects TRBV24-1 to TRBJ2-7; 7 bases match TRBD1. Trimming took 4 bases from V and 7 from J; bases not matched to a gene: 6. Germline V gene lookup returns CDR1 KGHDR and CDR2 SFDVKD. This CDR3 comprises 13 residues. The CDR3 DNA is TGTGCCACCAGTGAAGGGGGCGCGGAGGAGCAGTACTTC. The encoded protein is CATSEGGAEEQYF.

This clonotype has at least ten counts. The chain is built from TRBV29-1 and TRBJ1-5; tentatively, D is TRBD1 (6 bases). The CDR3 covers 13 residues. V shed 4 bases and J shed 5 bases, with 12 bases lying between them. Germline V gene sequence: CDR1 SQVTM, CDR2 ANQGSEA. CDR3 nucleotide sequence: TGCAGCGTTGGGGGGCAGGTCGATCAGCCCCAGCATTTT. It encodes CSVGGQVDQPQHF.

The CDR3 nucleotides read TGTGCCAGCAGCTTAAACCGGGACTATCACACAGATACGCAGTATTTT. Translating it yields CASSLNRDYHTDTQYF. The genes are TRBV7-8 and TRBJ2-3; TRBD2 agrees at 7 bases. CDR3 length: 16 amino acids. The V gene end was trimmed by 2 bases and the J gene end by 2 bases; junction bases not matched to a gene: 7. Germline V gives CDR1 SGHVS, CDR2 FQNEAQ.

The chain is built from TRBV5-1 and TRBJ2-3; no definite D call. Germline assignment: CDR1 SGHRS and CDR2 YFSETQ. V lost 5 bases and J 2 bases, leaving 9 bases between the germline ends. This CDR3 comprises 13 residues. The chain's CDR3 is CASRGSYTDTQYF. DNA of the CDR3: TGCGCCAGCAGGGGCAGCTACACAGATACGCAGTATTTT.

CDR3 DNA sequence: TGCGCCAGCAGCTCCCTGACTAGTTCGAACACCGGGGAGCTGTTTTTT. This gives the protein CASSSLTSSNTGELFF. The gene calls are TRBV5-1 and TRBJ2-2, with D tentatively TRBD2 (6 bases). The length of the CDR3 is 16 residues. Deletions cut 3 bases from V and 0 bases from J, with 12 bases between. CDR1 and CDR2 from the germline V gene are SGHRS and YFSETQ.

CDR3 protein: CASSPLSRGREQYF. The CDR3 bases are TGCGCCAGCAGCCCCTTAAGCAGGGGGAGGGAGCAGTACTTC. The chain combines TRBV5-1 with TRBJ2-7, with TRBD1 as a possible D gene (7 bases). The CDR3 has 14 amino acids. Between the trimmed V and J ends, which lost 4 bases and 7 bases, there was a span of 18 bases. The germline gives CDR1 SGHRS, CDR2 YFSETQ.

The chain employs TRBV6-1 and TRBJ2-4; 7 bases match TRBD1. Losses at the gene ends were 6 bases for V and 3 bases for J; bases not matched to a gene: 11. Germline CDR1 and CDR2: MNHNS and SASEGT. The CDR3 totals 16 residues. The CDR3 coding sequence is TGTGCCAGCAGACCTCGACAGGGTGGTTTCAAAAACATTCAGTACTTC. It translates to CASRPRQGGFKNIQYF.

The J gene is TRBJ2-7, the V gene TRBV5-5, with a weak D call TRBD1 (6 bases). The CDR3 has 15 amino acids. CDR1 is SGHKS and CDR2 is YYEKEE in the germline V gene (reference sequence). Trimming removed 0 bases from V and 0 bases from J, with 10 bases in between. CDR3 bases: TGTGCCAGCAGCTTGGAACGACAGGTCTCCTACGAGCAGTACTTC. Translating gives CASSLERQVSYEQYF.

This clonotype was observed a single time. The genes are TRBV21-1 and TRBJ1-1; the tabulated D call, TRBD1, remains unverified against the DNA. TRBV21-1 has pseudogene status. The CDR3 contains 13 residues. The CDR3: CASSLETVAKAFF. The CDR3 nucleotides are TGTGCCAGCAGCCTAGAGACAGTAGCAAAAGCTTTCTTT.

The rearrangement uses TRBV27 and TRBJ2-7; 10 positions match TRBD1. V lost 2 bases to trimming and J lost 7 bases; unmatched junction nucleotides: 8. Germline lookup yields CDR1 MNHEY and CDR2 SMNVEV (reference sequence). CDR3 size: 15 residues. The CDR3 reads CASSLIGDRGQEQYF. The CDR3 coding sequence is TGTGCCAGCAGTTTAATTGGGGACAGGGGTCAGGAGCAGTACTTC.